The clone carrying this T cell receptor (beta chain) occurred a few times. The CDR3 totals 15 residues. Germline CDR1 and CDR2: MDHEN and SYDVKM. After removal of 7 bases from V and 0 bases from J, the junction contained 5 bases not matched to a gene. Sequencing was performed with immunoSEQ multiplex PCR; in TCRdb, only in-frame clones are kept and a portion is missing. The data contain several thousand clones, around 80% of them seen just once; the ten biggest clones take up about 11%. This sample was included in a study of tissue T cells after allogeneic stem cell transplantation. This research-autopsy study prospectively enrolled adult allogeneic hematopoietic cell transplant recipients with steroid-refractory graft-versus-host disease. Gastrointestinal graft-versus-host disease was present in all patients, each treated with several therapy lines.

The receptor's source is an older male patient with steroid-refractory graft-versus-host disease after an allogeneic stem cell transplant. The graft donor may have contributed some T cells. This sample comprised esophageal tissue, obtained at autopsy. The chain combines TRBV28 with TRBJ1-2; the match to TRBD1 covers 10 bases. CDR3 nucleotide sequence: TGTGCCAGCAAGCGACAGGGGGCGACTAACTATGGCTACACCTTC. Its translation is CASKRQGATNYGYTF.